The rows below give T cell receptor beta chains drawn from one sample of a study of T cells in Graves' hyperthyroidism and ophthalmopathy. MiXCR was run by TCRdb on the multiplex PCR reads, yielding one entry per CDR3 protein. The sample yields hundreds of thousands of distinct CDR3 sequences, about 17% seen once. What was sequenced was blood. All receptors come from a woman under 30 with Graves' ophthalmopathy. Both conserved end residues are part of each CDR3. The order of the fields is D gene, V gene, J gene, clone size, CDR3 length, CDR3 DNA, CDR3 protein. A D gene is named only where the DNA matches it firmly. The listing skips clone size in some rows; elsewhere it reads once, few, many or a size class.

>NA|TRBV6-8|TRBJ1-2|few|14
TGTGCCAGCAGTGTGACAGGAGTTAACTATGGCTACACCTTC
CASSVTGVNYGYTF
>NA|TRBV28|TRBJ1-5|many|13
TGTGCCAGCAGTTTGGTAAGGAATCAGCCCCAGCATTTT
CASSLVRNQPQHF
>NA|TRBV10-3|TRBJ2-1|many|14
TGTGCCATCAGTGAGTCGGAGGGGGTTGGTGAGCAGTTCTTC
CAISESEGVGEQFF
>NA|TRBV24-1|TRBJ1-6|many|19
TGTGCCACCAGTGACCCAGCACTCCGGTACAGACGCTATAATTCACCCCTCCACTTT
CATSDPALRYRRYNSPLHF
>TRBD2|TRBV6-1|TRBJ2-3|NA|16
TGTGCCAGCAGTCCCTTGGCCGGGGGGGCTGCAGATACGCAGTATTTT
CASSPLAGGAADTQYF
>TRBD2|TRBV27|TRBJ2-2|many|14
TGTGCCAGTGGACTAGCGGGGGCGGCCGGGGAGCTGTTTTTT
CASGLAGAAGELFF
>NA|TRBV10-3|TRBJ1-1|many|14
TGTGCCATCAGTGTAACAGGGTTGAACACTGAAGCTTTCTTT
CAISVTGLNTEAFF
>NA|TRBV6-2/TRBV6-3|TRBJ2-1|many|14
TGTGCCAGCAGTTACTCTTCCCGACGGGATGAGCAGTTCTTC
CASSYSSRRDEQFF
>NA|TRBV10-3|TRBJ1-2|many|15
TGTGCCACCGGCCGGCTCCAGGGTGGTGACTATGGCTACACCTTC
CATGRLQGGDYGYTF
>NA|TRBV2|TRBJ2-3|many|13
TGTGCCAGCACAGGGTTCCTCACAGATACGCAGTATTTT
CASTGFLTDTQYF
>NA|TRBV29-1|TRBJ2-5|many|11
TGCAGCGTTCGGCGGGCCGAGACCCAGTACTTC
CSVRRAETQYF
>NA|TRBV28|TRBJ1-1|many|15
TGTGCCAGCAGCCCCGGCCGGCCTTTGAACACTGAAGCTTTCTTT
CASSPGRPLNTEAFF
>NA|TRBV28|TRBJ1-1|many|15
TGTGCCAGCAGTGCCTTGGGGGGGGTAGGGACTGAAGCTTTCTTT
CASSALGGVGTEAFF
>TRBD1|TRBV7-9|TRBJ2-3|NA|16
TGTGCCAGCGGCTTATCGTCAGGGGGCTTCACAGATACGCAGTATTTT
CASGLSSGGFTDTQYF
>NA|TRBV5-5|TRBJ1-1|NA|16
TGCGCCAGCAGCTCGGACCCCGGCGGTGGGAACACTGAAGCTTTCTTT
CASSSDPGGGNTEAFF
>TRBD2|TRBV11-2|TRBJ2-4|few|15
TGTGCCAGCAGCCCCTCGACTAGCGGGGGAAACATTCAGTACTTC
CASSPSTSGGNIQYF
>NA|TRBV28|TRBJ1-2|NA|14
TGTGCCACCATACCCCCCGGGGGGCCCTATGGCTACACCTTC
CATIPPGGPYGYTF
>NA|TRBV29-1|TRBJ1-1|many|13
TGCAGCGCTCAATCGGCCGTAGGGACTGAAGCTTTCTTT
CSAQSAVGTEAFF
>NA|TRBV24-1|TRBJ1-1|NA|13
TGTGCCACCAGCCAGGGGCTGAACACTGAAGCTTTCTTT
CATSQGLNTEAFF
>NA|TRBV9|TRBJ2-1|NA|15
TGTGCCAGCAGCCCCGGGACAAGGCTGTACAATGAGCAGTTCTTC
CASSPGTRLYNEQFF
>NA|TRBV5-4|TRBJ2-3|many|15
TGTGCCAGCAGCTTGGAGTCCAGGGTCGCAGATACGCAGTATTTT
CASSLESRVADTQYF
>NA|TRBV5-4|TRBJ2-3|few|14
TGTGCCAGCAGCTTGGATTCGGGGCCAGATACGCAGTATTTT
CASSLDSGPDTQYF
>NA|TRBV6-1|TRBJ1-2|many|13
TGTGCCAGCAGTAGCGGCCTGATAGGAGGCTACACCTTC
CASSSGLIGGYTF
>NA|TRBV5-5|TRBJ1-6|NA|15
TGTGCCAGCAGCTTAGGGGACATTCATAATTCACCCCTCCACTTT
CASSLGDIHNSPLHF
>NA|TRBV19|TRBJ1-4|NA|13
TGTGCCAGTAGTATAGACTCATATGAAAAACTGTTTTTT
CASSIDSYEKLFF
>NA|TRBV27|TRBJ2-1|many|14
TGTGCCAGCAAGGGGCTTAGCGAGTACAATGAGCAGTTCTTC
CASKGLSEYNEQFF
>NA|TRBV11-2|TRBJ2-1|many|11
TGTGCCAGCAGCTTTCTCTCTTGGCAGTTCTTC
CASSFLSWQFF
>TRBD1|TRBV28|TRBJ2-7|few|16
TGTGCCAGCAGTTCTCTCGGGACAGGGGACTCCTACGAGCAGTACTTC
CASSSLGTGDSYEQYF
>NA|TRBV28|TRBJ1-5|NA|16
TGTGCCAGCAGTACCCTGGTCGGGGTTCCGGGGCAGCCCCAGCATTTT
CASSTLVGVPGQPQHF
>TRBD2|TRBV6-1|TRBJ2-5|many|15
TGTGCCAGCAGTGAGCCGGGACTAGGAAAAGAGACCCAGTACTTC
CASSEPGLGKETQYF
>TRBD2|TRBV30|TRBJ2-3|many|16
TGTGCCTGGAACCCGGAGCGGGAGATGAGGACAGATACGCAGTATTTT
CAWNPEREMRTDTQYF
>NA|TRBV20-1|TRBJ1-1|many|12
TGCAGTGCTAGAGGGGGGGCCTTTGAAGCTTTCTTT
CSARGGAFEAFF
>NA|TRBV5-1|TRBJ2-4|many|15
TGCGCCAGCAGCTTGGGGTTGGACAGCGAAAACATTCAGTACTTC
CASSLGLDSENIQYF
>NA|TRBV7-2|TRBJ1-1|many|16
TGTGCCAGCAGCTTAGCGGACATCGGTGGTGGCACTGAAGCTTTCTTT
CASSLADIGGGTEAFF
>NA|TRBV14|TRBJ1-1|many|14
TGTGCCAGCAGCCAAGTTGGGGCGAGGACTGAAGCTTTCTTT
CASSQVGARTEAFF
>NA|TRBV3-1|TRBJ1-1|NA|14
TGTGCCAGCACCCCACGCCAGTCGGGGACTGAAGCTTTCTTT
CASTPRQSGTEAFF
>TRBD2|TRBV15|TRBJ2-7|once|15
TGTGCCACCAGCAAAGCGGGGGGACCTCGGCCGGGGCAGTACTTC
CATSKAGGPRPGQYF
>TRBD2|TRBV6-2/TRBV6-3|TRBJ2-5|many|14
TGTGCCAGCACCAGACTAGCGGCAGCGGAGACCCAGTACTTC
CASTRLAAAETQYF
>TRBD2|TRBV20-1|TRBJ2-2|many|17
TGCAGTGCTGCCGGGACTAGCGGGAGGGCCGACACCGGGGAGCTGTTTTTT
CSAAGTSGRADTGELFF
>NA|TRBV12-3/TRBV12-4|TRBJ1-1|many|14
TGTGCCAGCAGGCCTCAGGACGCGAACACTGAAGCTTTCTTT
CASRPQDANTEAFF
>TRBD2|TRBV9|TRBJ2-7|many|15
TGTGCCAGCAGCGTACTAGCGGGGGGGCCGAACGAGCAGTACTTC
CASSVLAGGPNEQYF
>NA|TRBV5-4|TRBJ1-2|few|14
TGTGCCAGCAGCGAGGGACTGGGAAACTATGGCTACACCTTC
CASSEGLGNYGYTF
>NA|TRBV12-3/TRBV12-4|TRBJ2-2|many|14
TGTGCCAGCAGTAAAGACTGGGGGCCCGGGGAGCTGTTTTTT
CASSKDWGPGELFF
>NA|TRBV28|TRBJ1-2|many|13
TGTGCCAGCAGTTTCCAACGCAGGGATGGCTACACCTTC
CASSFQRRDGYTF
>TRBD1|TRBV28|TRBJ1-1|many|14
TGTGCCAGCAGTACAGACAGGGGGCTTACTGAAGCTTTCTTT
CASSTDRGLTEAFF
>NA|TRBV9|TRBJ2-7|many|15
TGTGCCAGCAGCGTAGGAGCCAGGAGTTCCTACGAGCAGTACTTC
CASSVGARSSYEQYF
>NA|TRBV12-3/TRBV12-4|TRBJ2-5|many|14
TGTGCCAGCGCCCTGCCGGGACCCGCGGAGACCCAGCACTTC
CASALPGPAETQHF
>TRBD1|TRBV19|TRBJ2-1|many|13
TGTGCCAGTAGCCACCAGGGGGCCAGGGAGCAGTTCTTC
CASSHQGAREQFF